Below are 30 T cell receptor beta chains sequenced from a single sample in a study of response to subunit inactivated influenza vaccine. TCRdb reprocessed the RT-PCR reads via MiXCR and lists one record per CDR3 protein. Among more than 450,000 distinct CDR3 sequences listed, under 9% were seen once. This specimen was PBMCs from blood, taken about 24 months after vaccination. These receptors all come from a man aged 50 to 69 who received an inactivated influenza vaccine.

V and J are TRBV6-2 or TRBV6-3 and TRBJ2-5, with 9 bases fitting TRBD2. Germline V CDR1 and CDR2: MNHEY, SVGEGT. The V gene end was trimmed by 5 bases and the J gene end by 7 bases; junction bases not matched to a gene: 5. The CDR3 is 13 residues long. The CDR3 protein is CASSRTSVGTQYF. The CDR3 DNA reads TGTGCCAGCAGTCGGACTAGCGTAGGGACCCAGTACTTC.

This clonotype was counted many times. The chain recombines TRBV20-1 with TRBJ2-1; D unclear. From germline, CDR1 is DFQATT and CDR2 SNEGSKA (reference sequence). V lost 0 bases and J lost 1, with 10 bases in between. The CDR3 sequence is 15 residues long. DNA for the CDR3: TGCAGTGCTAGAGATATTCTAGAGTCCTACAATGAGCAGTTCTTC. Translation: CSARDILESYNEQFF.

This clonotype appeared a few times. V gene TRBV7-8 combines with J gene TRBJ2-2; D is possibly TRBD2 (6 bases). Germline V gene sequence: CDR1 SGHVS, CDR2 FQNEAQ. V was cut by 4 bases and J by 6 bases, with 12 bases left in between. The CDR3 has 14 residues. For the CDR3, the DNA is TGTGCCAGCAGCTCATGGACTATCGCCGGGGAGCTGTTTTTT. Amino acids: CASSSWTIAGELFF.

This clonotype was counted only a few times. The CDR3 DNA reads as TGCAGTGCTAGGGTCGACAGTTACCTCTATGGCTACACCTTC. This translates into CSARVDSYLYGYTF. J is TRBJ1-2 and V is TRBV20-1; D is perhaps TRBD1 (5 bases). The V gene's germline CDR1 is DFQATT and CDR2 SNEGSKA (reference sequence). Trimming left V 3 bases short and J 4 bases short, with 15 bases between. CDR3 size: 14 residues.

This clonotype was counted between two and nine times. The chain joins TRBV20-1 to TRBJ1-1; D call uncertain. This CDR3 region has 14 residues. Germline loops: CDR1 DFQATT, CDR2 SNEGSKA (reference sequence). V lost 2 bases and J lost 2, with 12 bases in between. CDR3 DNA: TGCAGTGCTAGAATCAACGCGCTAAACACTGAAGCTTTCTTT. It is translated as CSARINALNTEAFF.

In this sample, this clonotype turned up many times. The genes are TRBV11-2 and TRBJ2-3; 10 bases align to TRBD2. The CDR3 covers 16 residues. With V trimmed by 3 bases and J by 3 bases, 6 bases remained unmatched. Germline V gene sequence: CDR1 SGHAT, CDR2 FQNNGV. In DNA form, the CDR3 reads TGTGCCAGCAGCTTTCTAGCGGGGGTTGTGACAGATACGCAGTATTTT. Encoded protein: CASSFLAGVVTDTQYF.

The chain carries TRBV5-6 and TRBJ1-1; D unresolved. Germline assignment: CDR1 SGHDT and CDR2 YYEEEE. V dropped 4 bases and J dropped 0 bases, with 13 bases sitting between them. The CDR3 is 15 amino acids. The CDR3 is CASSRGPLMNTEAFF. The CDR3 nucleotides read TGTGCCAGCAGCAGAGGACCGCTAATGAACACTGAAGCTTTCTTT. Drawing the rest from reference TRBV5-6 and TRBJ1-1, the complete variable domain is DAGVTQSPTHLIKTRGQQVTLRCSPKSGHDTVSWYQQALGQGPQFIFQYYEEEERQRGNFPDRFSGHQFPNYSSELNVNALLLGDSALYLCASSRGPLMNTEAFFGQGTRLTVV.

The rearrangement uses TRBV6-2 or TRBV6-3 and TRBJ1-2, with a weak D call TRBD1 (5 bases). CDR3 length: 15 residues. CDR1 is MNHEY and CDR2 is SVGEGT in the germline V gene. The germline V and J ends were trimmed by 0 bases and 3 bases, with 11 bases remaining between them. This chain's CDR3 is CASSYSRGTHYGYTF. The CDR3 region has the DNA TGTGCCAGCAGTTACTCGAGAGGGACCCACTATGGCTACACCTTC.

This clonotype was seen only a few times. The gene calls are TRBV20-1 and TRBJ1-2; no clear D. The length of the CDR3 is 14 residues. Germline V gives CDR1 DFQATT, CDR2 SNEGSKA (reference sequence). Deletions cut 0 bases from V and 4 bases from J, with 12 bases between. The CDR3 region has the DNA TGCAGTGCTAGAGATCAAGGGAAAGGCTATGGCTACACCTTC. It encodes CSARDQGKGYGYTF.

V usage is TRBV5-1 and J usage is TRBJ1-2, with D possibly being TRBD1 (5 bases). Germline V gene sequence: CDR1 SGHRS, CDR2 YFSETQ. This CDR3 comprises 16 residues. V lost 4 bases, J lost 5 bases, and 21 bases lay in between. CDR3 region: CASSPNLGVGRYGYTF. DNA for the CDR3: TGCGCCAGCAGCCCGAACCTGGGGGTGGGCCGTTATGGCTACACCTTC.

This chain joins TRBV20-1 and TRBJ1-6; D is undetermined. Between the trimmed V and J ends, which lost 5 bases and 13 bases, there was a span of 18 bases. Per germline, CDR1 DFQATT and CDR2 SNEGSKA (reference sequence). The CDR3 spans 13 residues. CDR3: CSAPGGVGVPLHF. In DNA form, the CDR3 reads TGCAGTGCTCCAGGCGGAGTAGGAGTTCCCCTCCACTTT.

This clonotype was observed a few times. This chain uses TRBV12-3 or TRBV12-4 with TRBJ2-1, with 8 nucleotides matching TRBD2. The CDR3 sequence is 16 residues long. The ends lost 1 base at V and 1 base at J; junction bases unmatched: 3. The CDR3 sequence: CASSLVSGGSYNEQFF. The DNA for the CDR3 is TGTGCCAGCAGTTTAGTTTCGGGGGGGTCCTACAATGAGCAGTTCTTC.

This clonotype has a handful of counts. The gene calls are TRBV7-8 and TRBJ1-2; TRBD1 agrees at 7 bases. V shed 1 base and J 4 bases; nucleotides not matched to a gene: 15. CDR3 size: 18 residues. Germline V lookup: CDR1 SGHVS, CDR2 FQNEAQ. CDR3 residues: CASSLGDRGQSQIYGYTF. The DNA for the CDR3 is TGTGCCAGCAGCTTAGGGGATAGGGGGCAATCCCAGATCTATGGCTACACCTTC.

This clonotype was seen many times. The chain links TRBV20-1 to TRBJ2-1; 7 nucleotides line up with TRBD2. Unmatched junction bases numbered 10, after V lost 6 bases and J lost 5 bases. Germline V lookup: CDR1 DFQATT, CDR2 SNEGSKA (reference sequence). The CDR3 totals 14 residues. This chain's CDR3 is CSAYRTRSNNEQFF. In nucleotides, the CDR3 is TGCAGTGCCTATAGGACTAGATCGAACAATGAGCAGTTCTTC.

This clonotype was observed many times. This chain joins TRBV9 and TRBJ2-2; tentatively, D is TRBD2 (6 bases). Deletions cut 2 bases from V and 8 bases from J, with 10 bases between. Germline CDR1 is SGDLS and CDR2 is YYNGEE. The CDR3 loop spans 13 amino acids. CDR3 bases: TGTGCCAGCAGCGTGGAGGGAAGAGGGGAGCTGTTTTTT. It encodes CASSVEGRGELFF. Full variable domain (missing parts from reference TRBV9 and TRBJ2-2): DSGVTQTPKHLITATGQRVTLRCSPRSGDLSVYWYQQSLDQGLQFLIQYYNGEERAKGNILERFSAQQFPDLHSELNLSSLELGDSALYFCASSVEGRGELFFGEGSRLTVL.

This clonotype was recorded at least ten times. CDR3 DNA: TGTGCCAGCAGCCTAGCCGGGGATGAGCAGTTCTTC. Protein product: CASSLAGDEQFF. V and J are TRBV12-3 or TRBV12-4 and TRBJ2-1, with a weak D call TRBD2 (5 bases). This CDR3 has 12 residues. Trimming shortened V by 6 bases and J by 8 bases, and 11 bases separated the two germline ends.

This clonotype has only a few counts. This rearrangement joins TRBV20-1 to TRBJ2-7; D not resolved. V lost 0 bases and J lost 3, with 12 bases in between. Germline lookup yields CDR1 DFQATT and CDR2 SNEGSKA (reference sequence). CDR3 size: 14 residues. CDR3 nucleotides: TGCAGTGCTAGAGATCTTGACAACCTCTACGAGCAGTACTTC. It encodes CSARDLDNLYEQYF.

In its sample, this clonotype was seen a few times. The chain has TRBV29-1 and TRBJ1-4; D not resolved. This CDR3 spans 13 amino acids. V shed 7 bases and J shed 3 bases, with 12 bases lying between them. From germline, CDR1 is SQVTM and CDR2 ANQGSEA. This CDR3 reads CSAREASNEKLFF. Written as DNA, the CDR3 is TGCAGCGCCCGAGAGGCTTCTAATGAAAAACTGTTTTTT.

The chain carries TRBV5-1 and TRBJ1-3, with a possible D match to TRBD1 (6 bases). V lost 4 bases, J lost 1 base, and 12 bases lay in between. Germline V gene data show CDR1 as SGHRS and CDR2 as YFSETQ. CDR3 length equals 15 residues. As DNA, the CDR3 is TGCGCCAGCAGCCTAGGACAGATTTCTGGAAACACCATATATTTT. Translating it yields CASSLGQISGNTIYF. Full variable domain (outside the CDR3, taken from reference TRBV5-1 and TRBJ1-3): KAGVTQTPRYLIKTRGQQVTLSCSPISGHRSVSWYQQTPGQGLQFLFEYFSETQRNKGNFPGRFSGRQFSNSRSEMNVSTLELGDSALYLCASSLGQISGNTIYFGEGSWLTVV.

The chain has TRBV4-3 and TRBJ2-1; 13 bases align to TRBD2. Germline V lookup: CDR1 LGHNA, CDR2 YSLEER. The CDR3 is 15 residues long. V shed 3 bases and J 13 bases; nucleotides not matched to a gene: 9. The CDR3 sequence: CASSHELAGGQKQFF. In DNA, the CDR3 is TGCGCCAGCAGCCATGAACTAGCGGGAGGGCAAAAACAGTTCTTC.

Only a few counts were recorded for this clonotype. The V gene is TRBV9, the J gene TRBJ2-1; D may be TRBD2 (6 bases). In germline, CDR1 is SGDLS, CDR2 YYNGEE. The CDR3 has 16 amino acids. Trimming removed 0 bases from V and 5 bases from J, with 15 bases in between. CDR3 residues: CASSVDGSVFHNEQFF. For the CDR3, the DNA is TGTGCCAGCAGCGTAGACGGGAGCGTTTTCCACAATGAGCAGTTCTTC.

The gene calls are TRBV19 and TRBJ1-5; D is possibly TRBD1 (6 bases). Looked up from germline, CDR1 is LNHDA and CDR2 is SQIVND (reference sequence). This CDR3 contains 15 residues. Trimming left V 5 bases short and J 6 bases short, with 17 bases between. CDR3 in DNA: TGTGCCAGTAGTCCGGACAGCGTTTTGACTCAGCCCCAGCATTTT. It encodes CASSPDSVLTQPQHF.

The chain recombines TRBV28 with TRBJ1-4; 9 bases are a match to TRBD1. With 5 bases clipped from V and 7 bases from J, the junction kept 11 bases outside the gene matches. Germline CDR1 reads MDHEN; CDR2 reads SYDVKM. The CDR3 sequence is 16 residues long. The CDR3 nucleotides are TGTGCCAGCAGTCAGCCGGGACAGGGTTCTTCTGAAAAACTGTTTTTT. It encodes CASSQPGQGSSEKLFF.

This clonotype has more than one count but fewer than ten. The rearrangement uses TRBV28 and TRBJ2-1, with 10 bases matching TRBD2. The germline V gene has CDR1 MDHEN and CDR2 SYDVKM. Trimming cost V 6 bases and J 8 bases; bases outside gene matches: 10. CDR3 size: 15 residues. CDR3 DNA sequence: TGTGCCAGCAGAACCCCGGCTAGCGGGAGTTATGAGCAGTTCTTC. This sequence encodes CASRTPASGSYEQFF.

The chain uses TRBV4-1 and TRBJ2-1; 8 bases fit TRBD1. The germline V gene encodes CDR1 MGHRA and CDR2 YSYEKL. CDR3 length equals 16 residues. The V gene end was trimmed by 3 bases and the J gene end by 4 bases; junction bases not matched to a gene: 8. CDR3 sequence reads: CASSQDTRDRYNEQFF. The CDR3, as DNA: TGCGCCAGCAGCCAGGATACCCGGGACAGGTACAATGAGCAGTTCTTC.

This chain links TRBV9 with TRBJ2-3; D uncertain. Germline V gene data show CDR1 as SGDLS and CDR2 as YYNGEE. This CDR3 has 14 residues. V was shortened by 3 bases and J by 5 bases, with 13 bases between the two germline ends. The CDR3 region has the DNA TGTGCCAGCAGCGAGGTCCCGCGTGGAGATACGCAGTATTTT. Its translation: CASSEVPRGDTQYF.

This clonotype has a handful of counts. This chain links TRBV9 with TRBJ2-1; no reliable D call. The V end was cut by 4 bases, the J end by 8 bases, with 13 bases between. Per the germline V gene, CDR1 is SGDLS and CDR2 is YYNGEE. CDR3 length: 13 amino acids. The CDR3 coding sequence is TGTGCCAGCAGCTCCTCGAGGAGCGATGAGCAGTTCTTC. Protein sequence: CASSSSRSDEQFF.

This clonotype was counted only a few times. The genes are TRBV7-9 and TRBJ1-1, with D tentatively TRBD1 (6 bases). The CDR3 runs 15 residues. Looked up from germline, CDR1 is SEHNR and CDR2 is FQNEAQ (reference sequence). Trimming left V 5 bases short and J 1 base short, with 14 bases between. CDR3 sequence (DNA): TGTGCCAGCAGCCCCGGAGGGGGTTGGAACACTGAAGCTTTCTTT. This sequence encodes CASSPGGGWNTEAFF.

This sequence joins TRBV10-3 and TRBJ2-5; perhaps TRBD1 as D (6 bases). Germline CDR1 ENHRY, CDR2 SYGVKD. V lost 10 bases, J lost 2 bases, and 14 bases lay in between. The CDR3 runs to 13 residues. CDR3 coding DNA: TGTGCCACAAAAAGACAGGAACAAGAGACCCAGTACTTC. Protein: CATKRQEQETQYF.

The sample holds a few counts of this clonotype. The V call is TRBV27, the J call TRBJ2-3; 9 positions match TRBD2. Germline trimming cut 3 bases from V and 3 bases from J; bases unmatched to any gene: 7. Germline V CDR1 and CDR2: MNHEY, SMNVEV (reference sequence). This CDR3 contains 16 residues. CDR3 nucleotides: TGTGCCAGCAGTTTCGTCCGGACTAGCGAAACAGATACGCAGTATTTT. It specifies CASSFVRTSETDTQYF.